A selection of T cell receptor beta chains follows, all from one sample in a study of CD8 T cells in ankylosing spondylitis. Via MiXCR, TCRdb re-called the 5' RACE reads, giving one row per CDR3 protein. The sample holds 200,000 to 300,000 distinct CDR3 sequences, about 24% seen once. The source material was blood, either unsorted or a sorted T cell fraction (not recorded which). The receptors originated from a male donor with ankylosing spondylitis or in good health (not recorded which). Both conserved end residues are part of each CDR3. The listing skips clone size in some rows; elsewhere it reads once, few, many or a size class.

many,TRBJ1-2,TRBV20-1,CSARTLNYGYTF
many,TRBJ2-5,TRBV20-1,CSAPREPSPTQYF
-,TRBJ2-3,TRBV9,CASSATGRDTQYF
many,TRBJ2-3,TRBV9,CASSGRGGPDTQYF
-,TRBJ2-5,TRBV4-1,CASSQDRGLAGQETQYF
many,TRBJ2-5,TRBV20-1,CSARVPGQGQETQYF
-,TRBJ2-7,TRBV12-3/TRBV12-4,CASSLFGQVSYEQYF
-,TRBJ2-1,TRBV10-2,CASSDPGTSGRREQFF
once,TRBJ2-5,TRBV15,CATSTLGEGSQETQYF
many,TRBJ2-7,TRBV5-5,CASSLGAGPEQYF
-,TRBJ2-7,TRBV7-8,CASSRLALGGSEQYF
-,TRBJ1-6,TRBV12-3/TRBV12-4,CASSLSRPGSSPLHF
-,TRBJ2-1,TRBV20-1,CSAREVAGEQFF
many,TRBJ2-2,TRBV9,CASSAQGARNTGELFF
many,TRBJ2-1,TRBV20-1,CSARYRQSYNEQFF
many,TRBJ1-1,TRBV2,CASSPGATEAFF
-,TRBJ2-7,TRBV2,CATEQGDSYEQYF